The T cell receptor (beta chain) under discussion was sequenced for a study of metastatic and nonmetastatic thyroid tumors. Study summary: Blood and tumor or nodule tissue repertoires from malignant and benign thyroid patients were compared. Regarding the study as a whole: Malignant thyroid tumors reportedly had TCR beta diversity that was significantly higher than in benign nodules, in blood and tumor.

Original methodology: Clinicopathological groups supplied CDR3 differences that were used to build a distant-metastasis classifier for papillary thyroid cancer. From the PCR reads, TCRdb re-called clones with MiXCR. Here the V and J calls rest on TCRdb's processing, not on the authors' analysis. The data show approximately 15,000 clones, with under 25% seen just once and about a fifth held by the top ten. All patients were untreated before thyroid surgery. Comment on this clone: Its antigen is not identified.

The germline gives CDR1 SGDLS, CDR2 YYNGEE. CDR3 length equals 13 residues. V gave up 0 bases and J gave up 3 bases, with 6 bases separating them. V and J are TRBV9 and TRBJ1-1; weak D call: TRBD1 (5 bases). Sequenced input: adjacent normal tissue. The sequence was obtained from a female donor with papillary thyroid cancer or a benign thyroid nodule (not recorded which). Some clones in this sample may be carry-over from other donors' samples. CDR3 residues: CASSVGGDTEAFF. The CDR3, as DNA: TGTGCCAGCAGCGTAGGAGGGGACACTGAAGCTTTCTTT. Variable domain in full (rest from reference TRBV9 and TRBJ1-1): DSGVTQTPKHLITATGQRVTLRCSPRSGDLSVYWYQQSLDQGLQFLIQYYNGEERAKGNILERFSAQQFPDLHSELNLSSLELGDSALYFCASSVGGDTEAFFGQGTRLTVV.